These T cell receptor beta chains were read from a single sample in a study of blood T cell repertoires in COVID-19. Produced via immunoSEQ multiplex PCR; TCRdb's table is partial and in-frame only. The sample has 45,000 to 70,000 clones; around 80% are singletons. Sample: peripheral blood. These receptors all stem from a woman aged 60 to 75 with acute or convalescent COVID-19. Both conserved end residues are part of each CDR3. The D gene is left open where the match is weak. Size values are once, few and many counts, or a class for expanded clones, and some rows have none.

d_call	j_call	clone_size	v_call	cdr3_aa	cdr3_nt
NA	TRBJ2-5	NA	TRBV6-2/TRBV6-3	CASSYSIGGQETQYF	TGTGCCAGCAGTTACAGTATTGGGGGGCAAGAGACCCAGTACTTC
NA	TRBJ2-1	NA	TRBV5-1	CASSLTSSEQFF	TGCGCCAGCAGCCTGACTAGTTCTGAGCAGTTCTTC
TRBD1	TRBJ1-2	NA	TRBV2	CASGGQGAYGYTF	TGTGCCAGCGGAGGACAGGGGGCTTATGGCTACACCTTC
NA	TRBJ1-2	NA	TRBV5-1	CASSRGLRVLTLNYGYTF	TGCGCCAGCAGCCGAGGGTTGAGGGTCTTAACTTTGAACTATGGCTACACCTTC
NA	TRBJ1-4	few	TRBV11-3	CASSRGINEKLFF	TGTGCCAGCAGCAGGGGAATTAATGAAAAACTGTTTTTT
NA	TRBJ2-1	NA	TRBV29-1	CSVELQGNYNEQFF	TGCAGCGTTGAACTGCAGGGTAACTACAATGAGCAGTTCTTC
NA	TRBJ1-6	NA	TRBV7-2	CASSLDPAPLHF	TGTGCCAGCAGCTTAGATCCTGCACCCCTCCACTTT
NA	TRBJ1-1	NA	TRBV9	CASSVEGGARNTEAFF	TGTGCCAGCAGCGTAGAGGGTGGGGCTCGAAACACTGAAGCTTTCTTT
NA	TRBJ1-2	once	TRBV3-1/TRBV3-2	CASSQEGSSYGYTF	TGTGCCAGCAGCCAAGAGGGGAGCTCCTATGGCTACACCTTC
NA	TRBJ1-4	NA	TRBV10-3	CAISASSQGTNEKLFF	TGTGCCATCAGTGCGTCCTCACAGGGAACTAATGAAAAACTGTTTTTT
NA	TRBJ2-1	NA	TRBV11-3	CASSGRGGEQFF	TGTGCCAGCAGCGGAAGAGGTGGCGAGCAGTTCTTC
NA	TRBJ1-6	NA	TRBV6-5	CASSFTRDSPLHF	TGTGCCAGCAGTTTCACCAGGGATTCACCCCTCCACTTT
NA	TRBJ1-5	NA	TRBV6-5	CASSYSSQTSNQPQHF	TGTGCCAGCAGTTACTCGTCACAGACAAGCAATCAGCCCCAGCATTTT
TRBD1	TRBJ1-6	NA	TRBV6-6	CASSYSGTGVNSPLHF	TGTGCCAGCAGTTATTCCGGGACAGGGGTAAATTCACCCCTCCACTTT
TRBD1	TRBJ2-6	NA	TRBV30	CAWSSRDRALSGANVLTF	TGTGCCTGGAGTAGCCGGGACAGGGCCCTCTCTGGGGCCAACGTCCTGACTTTC
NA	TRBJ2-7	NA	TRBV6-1	CASSGNGGYEQYF	TGTGCCAGCAGTGGCAACGGGGGATACGAGCAGTACTTC
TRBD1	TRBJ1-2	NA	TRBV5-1	CASSLAGGGRVGYTF	TGCGCCAGCAGCTTGGCCGGAGGGGGCCGTGTTGGCTACACCTTC
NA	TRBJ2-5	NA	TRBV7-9	CASTAAIRETQYF	TGTGCCAGCACCGCCGCGATACGAGAGACCCAGTACTTC
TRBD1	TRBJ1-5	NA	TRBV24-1	CATSVGQGAVQPQHF	TGTGCCACCAGTGTTGGACAGGGGGCTGTTCAGCCCCAGCATTTT
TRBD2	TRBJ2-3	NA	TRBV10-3	CAISDPKRDPTQYF	TGTGCCATCAGTGACCCGAAGCGGGACCCTACGCAGTATTTT
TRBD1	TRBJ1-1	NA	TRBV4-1	CASSQHPGQGDSAFF	TGCGCCAGCAGCCAACATCCGGGACAGGGGGATTCGGCTTTCTTT
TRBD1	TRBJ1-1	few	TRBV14	CASSQGQGTEAFF	TGTGCCAGCAGCCAAGGACAGGGCACTGAAGCTTTCTTT
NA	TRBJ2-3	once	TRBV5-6	CASSPRLLGRDTQYF	TGTGCCAGCAGCCCGCGACTTTTAGGTAGGGATACGCAGTATTTT
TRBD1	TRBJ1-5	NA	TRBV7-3	CASSPTGGGQPQHF	TGTGCCAGCAGCCCGACAGGGGGCGGTCAGCCCCAGCATTTT
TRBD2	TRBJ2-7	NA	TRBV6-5	CATLLLATHEQYF	TGTGCCACGTTATTACTAGCGACCCACGAGCAGTACTTC
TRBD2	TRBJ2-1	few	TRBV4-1	CASSPTSGGANEQFF	TGCGCCAGCAGCCCGACTAGCGGGGGGGCCAATGAGCAGTTCTTC
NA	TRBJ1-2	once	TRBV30	CAWSDGHSLGYTF	TGTGCCTGGAGTGATGGACACTCGCTAGGCTACACCTTC
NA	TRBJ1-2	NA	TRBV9	CASSVGQANYGYTF	TGTGCCAGCAGCGTAGGACAGGCAAACTATGGCTACACCTTC
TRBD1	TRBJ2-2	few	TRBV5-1	CASSTQGALDGELFF	TGCGCCAGCAGCACACAGGGGGCCCTGGACGGGGAGCTGTTTTTT
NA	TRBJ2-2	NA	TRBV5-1	CASSYYRQGGELFF	TGCGCCAGCAGCTACTATCGGCAAGGCGGGGAGCTGTTTTTT
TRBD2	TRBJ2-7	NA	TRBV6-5	CASYTRGPSGYEQYF	TGTGCCAGCTATACTCGGGGTCCTAGCGGCTACGAGCAGTACTTC
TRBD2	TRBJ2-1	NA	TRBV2	CASGDSGGAYNEQFF	TGTGCCAGCGGAGATAGCGGGGGGGCATACAATGAGCAGTTCTTC
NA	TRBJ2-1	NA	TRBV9	CASSELAGGPYNEQFF	TGTGCCAGCAGCGAATTAGCCGGGGGACCCTACAATGAGCAGTTCTTC
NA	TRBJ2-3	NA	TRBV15	CATSRAGPDTQYF	TGTGCCACCAGCAGAGCTGGCCCAGATACGCAGTATTTT
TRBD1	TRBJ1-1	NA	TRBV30	CAWRGQAFEAFF	TGTGCCTGGAGGGGACAGGCGTTTGAAGCTTTCTTT
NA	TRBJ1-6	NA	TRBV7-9	CASSLRQGRYNSPLHF	TGTGCCAGCAGCCTTCGCCAGGGGAGATATAATTCACCCCTCCACTTT
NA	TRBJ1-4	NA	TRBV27	CASSFQANEKLFF	TGTGCCAGCAGTTTCCAGGCTAATGAAAAACTGTTTTTT
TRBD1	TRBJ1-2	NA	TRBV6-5	CASSPDLGTDYGYTF	TGTGCCAGCAGTCCTGACCTGGGGACAGACTATGGCTACACCTTC
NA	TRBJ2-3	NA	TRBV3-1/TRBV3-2	CASSQGTSTDTQYF	TGTGCCAGCAGCCAAGGGACAAGCACAGATACGCAGTATTTT
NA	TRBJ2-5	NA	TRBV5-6	CASRPGGFSPQYF	TGTGCCAGCAGGCCCGGGGGTTTCAGTCCCCAGTACTTC
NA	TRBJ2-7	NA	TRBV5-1	CASSLDAGSYEQYF	TGCGCCAGCAGCTTGGACGCAGGCTCCTACGAGCAGTACTTC